The rows below give T cell receptor beta chains drawn from one sample of a study of T cells after yellow fever vaccination. TCRdb redid the calling of the 5' RACE reads with MiXCR, one entry per CDR3 protein. The sample shows approximately 350,000 distinct CDR3 sequences, more than 9% of them seen only once. This material consisted of PBMCs, taken on the day of the first yellow fever vaccination. The receptors shown here come from a man younger than 30 who received the YFV17D yellow fever vaccine. Each CDR3 is given with its conserved first and last residue. Fields, in order: J gene, clone size, V gene, D gene, CDR3 protein, CDR3 DNA. D genes are given only for firm matches. Rows may omit the clone size; those that give it use once, few, many or a size class.

TRBJ1-3 NA TRBV7-2 TRBD1 CASSLTGESGNTIYF TGTGCCAGCAGCTTGACAGGGGAATCTGGAAACACCATATATTTT
TRBJ2-3 few TRBV7-9 NA CASSQREDTQYF TGTGCCAGCAGCCAACGTGAGGATACGCAGTATTTT
TRBJ1-4 few TRBV5-5 NA CASSPGQLSTNEKLFF TGTGCCAGCAGCCCGGGACAACTCTCAACTAATGAAAAACTGTTTTTT
TRBJ2-5 few TRBV19 NA CASSIASGIGQETQYF TGTGCCAGTAGTATTGCGTCAGGGATAGGCCAAGAGACCCAGTACTTC
TRBJ2-5 NA TRBV2 NA CASSGPSGETQYF TGTGCCAGCAGTGGACCCTCGGGAGAGACCCAGTACTTC
TRBJ1-2 NA TRBV5-1 NA CASTSTTAALNGYTF TGCGCCAGCACCAGTACGACAGCGGCCCTAAATGGCTACACCTTC
TRBJ2-7 few TRBV11-3 NA CASSQRESPYEQYF TGTGCCAGCAGCCAGAGGGAGAGCCCCTACGAGCAGTACTTC
TRBJ2-1 NA TRBV27 NA CASTLMGGYNEQFF TGTGCCAGTACTTTGATGGGGGGATACAATGAGCAGTTCTTC
TRBJ2-3 few TRBV5-1 NA CASSSELSRSTDTQYF TGCGCCAGCAGCTCCGAATTGTCTAGAAGCACAGATACGCAGTATTTT
TRBJ2-1 few TRBV5-1 TRBD1 CASSTRDRGSDEQFF TGCGCCAGCAGCACCCGGGACAGGGGTTCGGATGAGCAGTTCTTC
TRBJ1-2 NA TRBV7-2 TRBD1 CASSFITGGRGYTF TGTGCCAGCAGCTTTATAACAGGGGGACGGGGCTACACCTTC
TRBJ1-3 NA TRBV6-5 NA CASSYPNWRNTIYF TGTGCCAGCAGTTACCCGAATTGGAGGAACACCATATATTTT
TRBJ1-1 few TRBV3-1 NA CASSHYGGNTEAFF TGTGCCAGCAGCCATTATGGGGGTAACACTGAAGCTTTCTTT
TRBJ2-7 NA TRBV20-1 TRBD2 CSARDRGGGVYEQYF TGCAGTGCTAGAGATCGGGGCGGGGGGGTTTACGAGCAGTACTTC